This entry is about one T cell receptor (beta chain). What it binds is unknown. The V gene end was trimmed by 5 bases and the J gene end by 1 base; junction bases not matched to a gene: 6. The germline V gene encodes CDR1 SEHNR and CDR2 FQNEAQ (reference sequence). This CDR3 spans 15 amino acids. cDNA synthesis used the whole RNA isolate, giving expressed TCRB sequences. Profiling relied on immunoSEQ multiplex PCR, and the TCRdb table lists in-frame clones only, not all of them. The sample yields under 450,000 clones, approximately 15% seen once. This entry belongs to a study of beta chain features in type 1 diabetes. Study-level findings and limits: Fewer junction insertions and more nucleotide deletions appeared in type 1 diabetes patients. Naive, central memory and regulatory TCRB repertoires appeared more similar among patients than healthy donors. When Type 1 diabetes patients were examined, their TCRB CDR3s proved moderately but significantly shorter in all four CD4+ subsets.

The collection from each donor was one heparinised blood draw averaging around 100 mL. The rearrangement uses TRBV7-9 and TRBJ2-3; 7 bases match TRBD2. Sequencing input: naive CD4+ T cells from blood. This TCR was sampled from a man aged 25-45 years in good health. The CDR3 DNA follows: TGTGCCAGCAGCCACCGCGGGAGAGGCACAGATACGCAGTATTTT. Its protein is CASSHRGRGTDTQYF.